The rows below give T cell receptor beta chains drawn from one sample of a study of CD8+ T cells in alopecia areata. Here immunoSEQ multiplex PCR was the method, and the copy in TCRdb shows in-frame clones only, minus some. The profile shows approximately 280,000 clones, roughly 64% of them singletons. The sample in question was CD4+ T cells sorted from blood, obtained at week 24, from a patient treated with tofacitinib. Receptor source: a human donor with alopecia areata. The CDR3 runs from the conserved cysteine through the conserved F or W. D genes are given only for firm matches. Not every row has a clone size; where given, it reads once, few, many or a size class.

size: .
D: TRBD1
V: TRBV30
J: TRBJ2-6
CDR3: CAWGAWTGGAGANVLTF
DNA: TGTGCCTGGGGTGCTTGGACAGGGGGAGCTGGGGCCAACGTCCTGACTTTC

size: few
D: TRBD1
V: TRBV28
J: TRBJ2-5
CDR3: CASTKHRQGARETQYF
DNA: TGTGCCAGCACAAAGCATAGACAGGGGGCGAGAGAGACCCAGTACTTC

size: few
D: TRBD1
V: TRBV30
J: TRBJ2-7
CDR3: CAWSADRGISYEQYF
DNA: TGTGCCTGGAGCGCGGACAGGGGGATCTCCTACGAGCAGTACTTC

size: .
D: TRBD1
V: TRBV7-9
J: TRBJ1-2
CDR3: CASSPSTGDLYGYTF
DNA: TGTGCCAGCAGCCCCTCGACAGGGGACCTCTATGGCTACACCTTC

size: few
D: .
V: TRBV5-7
J: TRBJ2-1
CDR3: CASSQCREQFF
DNA: TGTGCCAGCAGCCAATGCAGGGAGCAGTTCTTC

size: .
D: TRBD2
V: TRBV30
J: TRBJ2-3
CDR3: CAWSVLEGTSVSDTQYF
DNA: TGTGCCTGGAGTGTACTGGAAGGGACTAGCGTTTCGGATACGCAGTATTTT

size: .
D: .
V: TRBV2
J: TRBJ2-3
CDR3: CASRRDTLSTDTQYF
DNA: TGTGCCAGCAGGAGGGACACCCTAAGCACAGATACGCAGTATTTT

size: .
D: TRBD2
V: TRBV7-2
J: TRBJ2-3
CDR3: CASFPRAGGVTDTQYF
DNA: TGTGCCAGCTTTCCCCGAGCGGGGGGGGTCACAGATACGCAGTATTTT

size: .
D: .
V: TRBV14
J: TRBJ1-2
CDR3: CASSQYRTLYGYTF
DNA: TGTGCCAGCAGCCAATACCGCACCCTCTATGGCTACACCTTC

size: .
D: .
V: TRBV30
J: TRBJ2-7
CDR3: CAWSYRDIPLYEQYF
DNA: TGTGCCTGGAGTTACCGGGACATTCCCCTCTACGAGCAGTACTTC

size: .
D: .
V: TRBV27
J: TRBJ1-1
CDR3: CASSWRGFTEAFF
DNA: TGTGCCAGCAGTTGGCGGGGCTTCACTGAAGCTTTCTTT

size: .
D: .
V: TRBV29-1
J: TRBJ1-2
CDR3: CSVVPRPSVYGYTF
DNA: TGCAGCGTTGTTCCGAGACCGTCTGTCTATGGCTACACCTTC

size: .
D: TRBD1
V: TRBV30
J: TRBJ1-4
CDR3: CAWSPSTGTNEKLFF
DNA: TGTGCCTGGAGTCCCTCGACAGGGACTAATGAAAAACTGTTTTTT

size: .
D: TRBD1
V: TRBV30
J: TRBJ1-2
CDR3: CAWSGDRGLGYTF
DNA: TGTGCCTGGAGTGGGGACAGGGGGCTTGGCTACACCTTC

size: .
D: .
V: TRBV4-1
J: TRBJ2-5
CDR3: CASSHLGQETQYF
DNA: TGCGCCAGCAGCCACCTAGGACAAGAGACCCAGTACTTC

size: .
D: .
V: TRBV29-1
J: TRBJ1-6
CDR3: CSVSETEGGSPLHF
DNA: TGCAGCGTTAGCGAAACTGAGGGGGGTTCACCCCTCCACTTT

size: .
D: .
V: TRBV6-1
J: TRBJ2-3
CDR3: CANSEGSLVPDTQYF
DNA: TGTGCCAACTCGGAGGGCAGCCTTGTCCCAGATACGCAGTATTTT

size: .
D: .
V: TRBV7-9
J: TRBJ2-7
CDR3: CASSRTGIYYEQYF
DNA: TGTGCCAGCAGCCGTACAGGAATCTACTACGAGCAGTACTTC

size: few
D: .
V: TRBV27
J: TRBJ2-1
CDR3: CASSLRTRIDNEQFF
DNA: TGTGCCAGCTCTCTTAGGACCCGGATCGACAATGAGCAGTTCTTC

size: .
D: .
V: TRBV2
J: TRBJ2-3
CDR3: CASSGDSTDTQYF
DNA: TGTGCCAGCAGTGGGGACAGCACAGATACGCAGTATTTT

size: .
D: .
V: TRBV5-1
J: TRBJ2-7
CDR3: CASSLYLAWGLPYEQYF
DNA: TGCGCCAGCAGCCTTTATCTAGCTTGGGGTCTACCCTACGAGCAGTACTTC

size: .
D: .
V: TRBV30
J: TRBJ1-1
CDR3: CAWSFRGTRTEAFF
DNA: TGTGCCTGGAGTTTCCGGGGAACAAGGACTGAAGCTTTCTTT

size: .
D: .
V: TRBV2
J: TRBJ2-7
CDR3: CASIEGRSAYEQYF
DNA: TGTGCCAGCATCGAGGGGAGGTCGGCCTACGAGCAGTACTTC

size: .
D: TRBD1
V: TRBV30
J: TRBJ1-2
CDR3: CAWSLVTGGSGYTF
DNA: TGTGCCTGGAGTCTGGTGACAGGGGGTTCTGGCTACACCTTC

size: .
D: .
V: TRBV29-1
J: TRBJ1-4
CDR3: CSVRRATNEKLFF
DNA: TGCAGCGTTCGCAGGGCAACTAATGAAAAACTGTTTTTT

size: .
D: TRBD1
V: TRBV18
J: TRBJ1-1
CDR3: CASSPSPGQGRAFF
DNA: TGTGCCAGCTCACCGTCTCCGGGACAGGGGCGAGCTTTCTTT

size: .
D: .
V: TRBV28
J: TRBJ2-5
CDR3: CASSLPWGGHQETQYF
DNA: TGTGCCAGCAGTTTACCGTGGGGGGGCCACCAAGAGACCCAGTACTTC

size: .
D: TRBD1
V: TRBV30
J: TRBJ2-7
CDR3: CAWSVGGLSYEQYF
DNA: TGTGCCTGGAGTGTAGGGGGCCTCTCCTACGAGCAGTACTTC

size: few
D: .
V: TRBV11-2
J: TRBJ2-1
CDR3: CASSLLPHRENEQFF
DNA: TGTGCCAGCAGCTTACTACCCCACAGGGAAAATGAGCAGTTCTTC

size: .
D: TRBD2
V: TRBV30
J: TRBJ2-7
CDR3: CAWSVLRGTSGTAGLEQYF
DNA: TGTGCCTGGAGTGTACTTCGCGGGACTAGCGGGACCGCCGGGCTTGAGCAGTACTTC

size: .
D: .
V: TRBV6-1
J: TRBJ1-1
CDR3: CASSDSEAFF
DNA: TGTGCCAGCAGTGACTCTGAAGCTTTCTTT

size: .
D: .
V: TRBV30
J: TRBJ2-3
CDR3: CAWYLRISTSTDTQYF
DNA: TGTGCCTGGTATCTCAGGATCTCCACCAGCACAGATACGCAGTATTTT

size: .
D: .
V: TRBV5-6
J: TRBJ2-4
CDR3: CASSLSRAGEYF
DNA: TGTGCCAGCAGCTTGAGTCGGGCAGGAGAGTACTTC